The 30 T cell receptor beta chains below all came from one sample that was sequenced in a study of T cell changes during pregnancy in multiple sclerosis. Sequencing was performed with immunoSEQ multiplex PCR; in TCRdb, only in-frame clones are kept and a portion is missing. The sample includes about 56,000 clones, 92% of them seen just once. This sample comprised CD4+ T cells from peripheral blood mononuclear cells, obtained in the second trimester of pregnancy. The receptors come from a female donor with multiple sclerosis, enrolled in a pregnancy study.

The chain joins TRBV18 to TRBJ2-1; 8 bases match TRBD1. The CDR3 extends over 14 amino acids. The ends lost 5 bases at V and 0 bases at J; junction bases unmatched: 0. Germline assignment: CDR1 KGHSH and CDR2 LQKENI. The CDR3 spells CASSGQGSYNEQFF. The CDR3 DNA reads TGTGCCAGCTCAGGACAGGGCTCCTACAATGAGCAGTTCTTC. The variable domain in full, completed from reference TRBV18 and TRBJ2-1, reads NAGVMQNPRHLVRRRGQEARLRCSPMKGHSHVYWYRQLPEEGLKFMVYLQKENIIDESGMPKERFSAEFPKEGPSILRIQQVVRGDSAAYFCASSGQGSYNEQFFGPGTRLTVL.

This chain uses TRBV14 with TRBJ2-1, with TRBD1 matching 8 bases. Germline loops: CDR1 SGHDN, CDR2 FVKESK. Losses at the gene ends were 3 bases for V and 2 bases for J; bases not matched to a gene: 6. This CDR3 is 16 amino acids long. The CDR3, as DNA: TGTGCCAGCAGCCAGAGGGAGACAGGGGCCTACAATGAGCAGTTCTTC. Its protein product is CASSQRETGAYNEQFF. Combining the CDR3 with reference TRBV14 and TRBJ2-1 gives the whole variable domain EAGVTQFPSHSVIEKGQTVTLRCDPISGHDNLYWYRRVMGKEIKFLLHFVKESKQDESGMPNNRFLAERTGGTYSTLKVQPAELEDSGVYFCASSQRETGAYNEQFFGPGTRLTVL.

The V and J genes are TRBV2 and TRBJ2-3; weak D call: TRBD1 (5 bases). Between the trimmed V and J ends, which lost 7 bases and 3 bases, there was a span of 14 bases. CDR3 length equals 14 residues. CDR1 is SNHLY and CDR2 is FYNNEI in the germline V gene. CDR3 in amino acids: CASKGATHTDTQYF. The CDR3 region has the DNA TGTGCCAGCAAAGGGGCTACCCATACAGATACGCAGTATTTT.

The V gene is TRBV30, the J gene TRBJ2-7; 11 nucleotides match TRBD2. Per germline, CDR1 GTSNPN and CDR2 SVGIG (reference sequence). The V segment lost 3 bases and the J segment 6 bases; nucleotides outside the gene matches: 22. This CDR3 region has 19 residues. The CDR3 here is CAWRGSLAGGPASGIEQYF. The CDR3 DNA reads as TGTGCCTGGAGGGGATCGTTAGCGGGAGGGCCTGCTAGTGGGATCGAGCAGTACTTC.

The V gene is TRBV6-5, the J gene TRBJ1-6; D gene uncertain. The CDR3 sequence is 16 residues long. CDR1 and CDR2 (germline): MNHEY, SVGAGI. Trimming shortened V by 0 bases and J by 8 bases, and 14 bases separated the two germline ends. Here the CDR3 reads CASSYSRARGDSPLHF. Written as DNA, the CDR3 is TGTGCCAGCAGTTACTCGCGAGCGCGAGGTGATTCACCCCTCCACTTT.

This chain joins TRBV28 and TRBJ1-4; TRBD1 matches at 8 bases. The CDR3 has 15 residues. Germline-derived CDR1 and CDR2 are MDHEN and SYDVKM. The trim removed 6 bases at V and 5 bases at J, leaving 8 bases unmatched. This CDR3 reads CASRTTGGPNEKLFF. In DNA, the CDR3 is TGTGCCAGCAGGACCACAGGGGGACCGAATGAAAAACTGTTTTTT.

The genes are TRBV7-3 and TRBJ2-7, with 8 bases that match TRBD2. The CDR3 has 15 residues. V dropped 3 bases and J dropped 3; count of bases not matched to a gene: 7. The V gene's germline CDR1 is SGHTA and CDR2 FQGTGA. The CDR3 coding sequence is TGTGCCAGCAGCTTGGACGGCGGGAGGAGCTACGAGCAGTACTTC. Translated: CASSLDGGRSYEQYF.

This sequence joins TRBV11-1 and TRBJ2-7; 9 nucleotides agree with TRBD2. The trim removed 5 bases at V and 2 bases at J, leaving 1 base unmatched. The CDR3 length is 13 residues. In germline, CDR1 is SGHAT, CDR2 FQDESV (reference sequence). CDR3 in amino acids: CASSRGGAYEQYF. The CDR3 DNA sequence: TGTGCCAGCAGCCGCGGGGGGGCCTACGAGCAGTACTTC.

The gene calls are TRBV10-3 and TRBJ1-1; D is possibly TRBD1 (5 bases). This CDR3 has 12 amino acids. V was trimmed by 5 bases and J by 11 bases, leaving 15 bases between them. Per the germline V gene, CDR1 is ENHRY and CDR2 is SYGVKD. CDR3 DNA: TGTGCCATCAGTCCTCCGGCGGGGGAGGCTTTCTTT. Translated, it gives CAISPPAGEAFF.

The chain combines TRBV11-2 with TRBJ1-1; 7 positions match TRBD1. The CDR3 is 14 amino acids. With V trimmed by 4 bases and J by 7 bases, 9 bases remained unmatched. CDR1 and CDR2 from the germline V gene are SGHAT and FQNNGV. CDR3 in DNA: TGTGCCAGCAGCTCCCGGGTCAGACAGGGTGAAGCTTTCTTT. The encoded protein is CASSSRVRQGEAFF.

The chain has TRBV30 and TRBJ1-6, with 9 positions matching TRBD1. From germline, CDR1 is GTSNPN and CDR2 SVGIG (reference sequence). After removal of 4 bases from V and 7 bases from J, the junction contained 2 bases not matched to a gene. The CDR3 covers 13 residues. The chain's CDR3 is CAWKTGGNSPLHF. The CDR3, as DNA: TGTGCCTGGAAGACAGGGGGGAATTCACCCCTCCACTTT.

The chain is built from TRBV4-1 and TRBJ2-1, with a tentative D call TRBD2 (6 bases). Germline CDR1 is MGHRA and CDR2 is YSYEKL. The CDR3 runs to 16 residues. V was pared by 4 bases and J by 2 bases, with 15 bases between. CDR3 sequence: CASSLYRDSTYNEQFF. DNA of the CDR3: TGCGCCAGCAGCCTATACCGGGACTCAACCTACAATGAGCAGTTCTTC.

This sequence joins TRBV15 and TRBJ1-2; D uncertain. The V gene lost 5 bases and the J gene lost 7 bases, with 8 bases spanning the gap. CDR3 length: 11 residues. CDR1 LNHNV and CDR2 YYDKDF come from the germline V gene (reference sequence). This CDR3 is CATSSRRGYTF. The CDR3 nucleotides are TGTGCCACCAGCTCGAGGCGTGGCTACACCTTC.

The chain employs TRBV19 and TRBJ2-5; 12 nucleotides agree with TRBD2. This CDR3 region has 14 residues. After removal of 5 bases from V and 4 bases from J, the junction contained 2 bases not matched to a gene. Germline CDR1 and CDR2: LNHDA and SQIVND (reference sequence). The CDR3 protein is CASSPGLAGETQYF. CDR3 sequence (DNA): TGTGCCAGTAGTCCGGGACTAGCGGGAGAGACCCAGTACTTC.

This clone occurred once. This chain joins TRBV28 and TRBJ2-3; 13 positions match TRBD2. Trimming at V came to 5 bases and at J to 2 bases, leaving 7 bases not matched to a gene. Germline CDR1 and CDR2: MDHEN and SYDVKM. The CDR3 loop spans 17 amino acids. The CDR3 loop is CASSPWTSGRPTDTQYF. DNA of the CDR3: TGTGCCAGCAGTCCCTGGACTAGCGGGAGACCCACAGATACGCAGTATTTT.

V usage is TRBV6-1 and J usage is TRBJ2-5; D is perhaps TRBD2 (5 bases). Germline values: CDR1 MNHNS, CDR2 SASEGT. V was shortened by 8 bases and J by 5 bases, with 21 bases between the two germline ends. The CDR3 is 15 residues long. The CDR3 DNA is TGTGCCAGCCGTACCGGGATGGGGTCGAGGGAGACCCAGTACTTC. Encoded protein: CASRTGMGSRETQYF.

A single count supports this clone. V usage is TRBV5-1 and J usage is TRBJ2-7, with D uncertain. The ends were cut back, 0 bases at V and 2 bases at J, with 6 bases in the middle. This CDR3 comprises 13 residues. Germline V gene data show CDR1 as SGHRS and CDR2 as YFSETQ. CDR3 bases: TGCGCCAGCAGCTTGGCGCTAGCCTACGAGCAGTACTTC. It is translated as CASSLALAYEQYF.

This chain joins TRBV7-8 and TRBJ1-1, with a tentative D call TRBD1 (5 bases). The germline V gene encodes CDR1 SGHVS and CDR2 FQNEAQ. Trimming shortened V by 5 bases and J by 1 base, and 14 bases separated the two germline ends. The CDR3 sequence is 15 residues long. In nucleotides, the CDR3 is TGTGCCAGCAGCCCACCCGGGGGTGAGAACACTGAAGCTTTCTTT. It encodes CASSPPGGENTEAFF.

This clone has a single count. V is TRBV28 and J is TRBJ1-1, with D unresolved. Trimming took 3 bases from V and 0 from J, leaving 8 bases between them. Germline V gene lookup returns CDR1 MDHEN and CDR2 SYDVKM. The CDR3 contains 14 residues. The CDR3 nucleotides are TGTGCCAGCAGTTTCAGGCAGTTGAACACTGAAGCTTTCTTT. Protein sequence: CASSFRQLNTEAFF.

This clone was seen a few times. The CDR3 reads CASSPQISNQPQHF. The CDR3 bases are TGTGCCAGTAGTCCCCAAATTAGCAATCAGCCCCAGCATTTT. This chain joins TRBV19 and TRBJ1-5; D gene uncertain. Germline V gene lookup returns CDR1 LNHDA and CDR2 SQIVND (reference sequence). This CDR3 comprises 14 residues. V lost 5 bases and J 0 bases, leaving 8 bases between the germline ends.

To note about this clone: A read error may account for a junction end that differs from germline. This chain connects TRBV6-5 to TRBJ1-5; 7 bases align to TRBD1. CDR1 is MNHEY, CDR2 SVGAGI, per germline. This CDR3 is 16 amino acids long. CDR3: CASSYSGGQKNQPQHF. CDR3 nucleotide sequence: TGTGCCAGCAGCTACTCCGGGGGACAGAAAAATCAGCCCCAGCATTTT.

This sequence joins TRBV7-9 and TRBJ1-4; D gene unclear. Germline values: CDR1 SEHNR, CDR2 FQNEAQ (reference sequence). The CDR3 has 15 residues. With 1 base removed from V and 1 base from J, the gap between germline ends came to 7 bases. Written as DNA, the CDR3 is TGTGCCAGCAGCTTAGGCCGCGGAACTAATGAAAAACTGTTTTTT. This gives the protein CASSLGRGTNEKLFF.

This clone came up a few times. The genes are TRBV28 and TRBJ1-1; maybe TRBD1 (6 bases). There are 15 residues in the CDR3. The V gene's germline CDR1 is MDHEN and CDR2 SYDVKM. V lost 6 bases and J lost 0, with 14 bases in between. CDR3 coding DNA: TGTGCCAGCAGGGTAGGACAGAGTATGAACACTGAAGCTTTCTTT. As protein: CASRVGQSMNTEAFF.

This chain connects TRBV18 to TRBJ2-7; D remains ambiguous. Deletions cut 3 bases from V and 4 bases from J, with 10 bases between. Germline CDR1 KGHSH, CDR2 LQKENI. There are 13 residues in the CDR3. CDR3 region: CASSPPTDYEQYF. The CDR3 nucleotides are TGTGCCAGCTCACCGCCTACAGATTACGAGCAGTACTTC.

The chain links TRBV9 to TRBJ1-1; D is unresolved. Trimming removed 2 bases from V and 1 base from J, with 6 bases in between. Germline CDR1 reads SGDLS; CDR2 reads YYNGEE. CDR3 length equals 13 residues. CDR3 DNA: TGTGCCAGCAGCGTCAGGCCGAACACTGAAGCTTTCTTT. Its translation: CASSVRPNTEAFF.

This chain connects TRBV29-1 to TRBJ2-7; maybe TRBD1 (5 bases). CDR3 length: 12 residues. The V end lost 4 bases, the J end lost 2 bases, and 9 bases lay between the germline ends. Germline V gene lookup returns CDR1 SQVTM and CDR2 ANQGSEA. The CDR3 bases are TGCAGCGTTGCCCAGGGAACCTACGAGCAGTACTTC. Translation gives CSVAQGTYEQYF.

In this sample, this clone turned up once. The J gene is TRBJ2-2, the V gene TRBV7-9; 8 bases agree with TRBD1. The CDR3 is made up of 13 amino acids. Per germline, CDR1 SEHNR and CDR2 FQNEAQ (reference sequence). The V and J ends lost 5 bases and 6 bases, in that order; junction bases with no gene match: 2. This CDR3 reads CASSQGAAGELFF. CDR3 DNA sequence: TGTGCCAGCAGCCAGGGGGCCGCCGGGGAGCTGTTTTTT.

The chain is built from TRBV11-2 and TRBJ2-7, with a possible D match to TRBD1 (6 bases). Germline lookup yields CDR1 SGHAT and CDR2 FQNNGV. Trimming removed 2 bases from V and 7 bases from J, with 15 bases in between. The CDR3 covers 14 residues. CDR3 protein: CASSLPQGLGEQYF. The CDR3 bases are TGTGCCAGCAGCTTACCACAGGGTCTCGGTGAGCAGTACTTC.

V and J are TRBV2 and TRBJ1-2, with TRBD1 matching 9 bases. V lost 6 bases and J lost 8; bases outside the gene matches: 10. CDR1 is SNHLY, CDR2 FYNNEI, per germline. This CDR3 has 14 amino acids. The CDR3 reads CASSLLQGAPGYTF. DNA for the CDR3: TGTGCCAGCAGCCTACTACAGGGGGCGCCCGGCTACACCTTC.

The J gene is TRBJ2-3, the V gene TRBV19, with D tentatively TRBD2 (5 bases). The CDR3 extends over 13 amino acids. Germline-derived CDR1 and CDR2 are LNHDA and SQIVND (reference sequence). Trimming shortened V by 5 bases and J by 3 bases, and 9 bases separated the two germline ends. The CDR3 loop reads CASSPRTTDTQYF. CDR3 in DNA: TGTGCCAGTAGTCCACGGACTACAGATACGCAGTATTTT.